One and the same sample provided the 18 T cell receptor beta chains below, sequenced in a study of blood T cell repertoires in COVID-19. Measured with immunoSEQ multiplex PCR; TCRdb has only the in-frame clones, and not every one. This sample has more than 85,000 clones, with approximately 88% found just once. Input material: peripheral blood. These receptors were taken from a woman in her 70s with acute or convalescent COVID-19.

The genes are TRBV4-2 and TRBJ2-5; 7 bases line up with TRBD1. V lost 5 bases to trimming and J lost 0 bases; unmatched junction nucleotides: 3. CDR1 and CDR2 (germline): LGHNA, YNFKEQ. This CDR3 is built from 14 residues. CDR3 region: CASSAGTDQETQYF. The CDR3 DNA reads TGTGCCAGCAGCGCCGGGACAGACCAAGAGACCCAGTACTTC.

The chain combines TRBV6-4 with TRBJ2-1; D gene unclear. Trimming removed 9 bases at V and 5 bases at J, with 14 bases between. Germline CDR1 MRHNA, CDR2 SNTAGT. There are 13 residues in the CDR3. The CDR3: CASAADSHNEQFF. CDR3 nucleotide sequence: TGTGCCAGTGCAGCCGACTCTCACAATGAGCAGTTCTTC.

V is TRBV28 and J is TRBJ2-1, with 8 bases matching TRBD1. Germline loops: CDR1 MDHEN, CDR2 SYDVKM. Unmatched junction bases numbered 16, after V lost 6 bases and J lost 9 bases. This CDR3 region has 16 residues. The CDR3 sequence: CASSPPDRTGISEQFF. CDR3 nucleotide sequence: TGTGCCAGCAGCCCACCAGATAGGACAGGGATTAGTGAGCAGTTCTTC.

The chain joins TRBV19 to TRBJ1-1; 7 bases are shared with TRBD1. Germline trimming cut 6 bases from V and 0 bases from J; bases unmatched to any gene: 7. From germline, CDR1 is LNHDA and CDR2 SQIVND (reference sequence). The CDR3 is 15 amino acids. In DNA, the CDR3 is TGTGCCAGTAGAGGGGGCCTCTTCATGAACACTGAAGCTTTCTTT. Translating it yields CASRGGLFMNTEAFF.

This clone appeared a single time. The V gene is TRBV27, the J gene TRBJ2-5; 9 positions match TRBD1. Germline V gives CDR1 MNHEY, CDR2 SMNVEV (reference sequence). The CDR3 extends over 20 amino acids. V shed 5 bases and J 1 base; nucleotides not matched to a gene: 20. The DNA of the CDR3 is TGTGCCAGCAGTCTAGGGAGCAAAATCACCGGGACAGGGTTCCAAGAGACCCAGTACTTC. Its protein product is CASSLGSKITGTGFQETQYF.

A single count supports this clone. The V call is TRBV5-1, the J call TRBJ1-2; 10 nucleotides match TRBD1. J gave up 7 bases and V 0 bases, and 6 bases lay outside the gene matches. Germline CDR1 and CDR2: SGHRS and YFSETQ. The CDR3 spans 15 residues. DNA of the CDR3: TGCGCCAGCAGCTTGGCGGGACAGGGGAGTGGTGGCTACACCTTC. Its protein product is CASSLAGQGSGGYTF.

The V call is TRBV20-1, the J call TRBJ1-1, with TRBD1 matching 7 bases. CDR3 size: 20 residues. CDR1 DFQATT and CDR2 SNEGSKA come from the germline V gene (reference sequence). The junction had 24 bases not matched to a gene; V was cut back by 3 bases and J by 2 bases. DNA of the CDR3: TGCAGTGCTAGTTTAGCTGTCGGGACAGTCAGTGGGGTAAGAAACACTGAAGCTTTCTTT. Protein: CSASLAVGTVSGVRNTEAFF.

This clone appeared once. The V and J genes are TRBV7-6 and TRBJ2-2, with D possibly TRBD2 on 6 matching bases. Between the trimmed V and J ends, which lost 3 bases and 7 bases, there was a span of 18 bases. Germline V gene sequence: CDR1 SGHVS, CDR2 FNYEAQ. This CDR3 is 16 amino acids long. CDR3 amino acids: CASSFRVRGDGGELFF. The CDR3 region has the DNA TGTGCCAGCAGCTTCAGGGTCCGCGGGGACGGCGGGGAGCTGTTTTTT. Filled out from reference TRBV7-6 and TRBJ2-2, the complete variable domain reads GAGVSQSPRYKVTKRGQDVALRCDPISGHVSLYWYRQALGQGPEFLTYFNYEAQQDKSGLPNDRFSAERPEGSISTLTIQRTEQRDSAMYRCASSFRVRGDGGELFFGEGSRLTVL.

This chain links TRBV19 with TRBJ2-1, with D hard to call. The V end lost 3 bases, the J end lost 3 bases, and 12 bases lay between the germline ends. Germline CDR1 reads LNHDA; CDR2 reads SQIVND (reference sequence). This CDR3 spans 15 amino acids. The DNA for the CDR3 is TGTGCCAGTAGTATTAGTGCGGAAGTCTACAATGAGCAGTTCTTC. Protein sequence: CASSISAEVYNEQFF. Full variable domain (missing parts from reference TRBV19 and TRBJ2-1): DGGITQSPKYLFRKEGQNVTLSCEQNLNHDAMYWYRQDPGQGLRLIYYSQIVNDFQKGDIAEGYSVSREKKESFPLTVTSAQKNPTAFYLCASSISAEVYNEQFFGPGTRLTVL.

This clone was picked up one time. The chain joins TRBV27 to TRBJ2-7, with TRBD1 as a possible D gene (6 bases). The CDR3 consists of 15 residues. The germline V gene has CDR1 MNHEY and CDR2 SMNVEV (reference sequence). V dropped 5 bases and J dropped 5 bases, with 19 bases sitting between them. The CDR3 sequence: CASSKSGQPWDEQYF. CDR3 bases: TGTGCCAGCAGTAAATCCGGACAGCCTTGGGACGAGCAGTACTTC.

J is TRBJ2-1 and V is TRBV11-3; TRBD2 matches at 11 bases. V was pared by 1 base and J by 7 bases, with 9 bases of the junction left unmatched. Germline lookup yields CDR1 SGHNT and CDR2 YENEEA. This CDR3 has 17 amino acids. The CDR3 protein is CASSLVRGLAEVNEQFF. CDR3 nucleotides: TGTGCCAGCAGCTTAGTTAGGGGACTAGCGGAGGTTAATGAGCAGTTCTTC. Variable domain in full (rest from reference TRBV11-3 and TRBJ2-1): EAGVVQSPRYKIIEKKQPVAFWCNPISGHNTLYWYLQNLGQGPELLIRYENEEAVDDSQLPKDRFSAERLKGVDSTLKIQPAELGDSAVYLCASSLVRGLAEVNEQFFGPGTRLTVL.

This clone was counted between two and nine times. The rearrangement links TRBV10-1 to TRBJ1-3; no clear D gene. V dropped 2 bases and J dropped 4 bases, with 12 bases sitting between them. CDR3 length equals 15 residues. Germline V gene sequence: CDR1 WNHNN, CDR2 SYGVQD (reference sequence). Written as DNA, the CDR3 is TGCGCCAGCAGTGAGATATCGGAGCCAGGAAACACCATATATTTT. Translation: CASSEISEPGNTIYF.

The chain employs TRBV19 and TRBJ1-2; 8 bases agree with TRBD1. The CDR3 is 14 amino acids. Looked up from germline, CDR1 is LNHDA and CDR2 is SQIVND (reference sequence). The junction had 6 bases not matched to a gene; V was cut back by 3 bases and J by 6 bases. DNA of the CDR3: TGTGCCAGTAGTATCACCGGACAGGGTAATGGCTACACCTTC. This encodes CASSITGQGNGYTF.

J is TRBJ2-1 and V is TRBV14; TRBD2 aligns across 10 bases. Germline lookup yields CDR1 SGHDN and CDR2 FVKESK. With 2 bases clipped from V and 8 bases from J, the junction kept 9 bases outside the gene matches. The CDR3 runs 16 residues. CDR3 amino acids: CASSQHLAGVGDEQFF. As DNA, the CDR3 is TGTGCCAGCAGCCAACATCTAGCGGGAGTGGGTGATGAGCAGTTCTTC.

The rearrangement uses TRBV3-1 (or the pseudogene TRBV3-2) and TRBJ2-7; 7 nucleotides line up with TRBD1. The CDR3 is made up of 16 amino acids. CDR1 and CDR2 (germline): LGHDT, YNNKEL (reference sequence). The V and J ends lost 6 bases and 6 bases, in that order; junction bases with no gene match: 17. CDR3 DNA: TGTGCCAGCAGGGAACGTCCGGGACAGCAACTAACCGAGCAGTACGTC. Translation gives CASRERPGQQLTEQYV.

V and J are TRBV18 and TRBJ1-1, with unresolved D. The CDR3 loop spans 13 amino acids. The germline V gene has CDR1 KGHSH and CDR2 LQKENI. Trimming removed 6 bases at V and 1 base at J, with 9 bases between. The CDR3 here is CASSAAGNTEAFF. The CDR3 nucleotides read TGTGCCAGCTCGGCCGCAGGGAACACTGAAGCTTTCTTT.

This sequence joins TRBV3-1 (or the pseudogene TRBV3-2) and TRBJ1-5; no definite D call. V was trimmed by 3 bases and J by 7 bases, leaving 10 bases between them. Germline V lookup: CDR1 LGHDT, CDR2 YNNKEL (reference sequence). This CDR3 contains 13 residues. CDR3 residues: CASSQWGGQPQHF. CDR3 nucleotides: TGTGCCAGCAGCCAGTGGGGAGGACAGCCCCAGCATTTT.

The rearrangement joins TRBV3-1 (or the pseudogene TRBV3-2) to TRBJ1-2; D unclear. From germline, CDR1 is LGHDT and CDR2 YNNKEL (reference sequence). There are 15 residues in the CDR3. The V and J ends lost 1 base and 2 bases respectively, with 11 bases between them. The CDR3 loop is CASSQGGGPNYGYTF. The CDR3, as DNA: TGTGCCAGCAGCCAAGGGGGAGGCCCCAACTATGGCTACACCTTC.